The T cell receptor (beta chain) under discussion was sequenced for a study of T cells after yellow fever vaccination. Study information: Fractions low in cell number were prepared with SMART-Seq v4 Ultra Low Input. General study results and limits: Clones that expanded after primary vaccination mostly reappeared after the booster (roughly 96% CD4, 70% to 90% CD8). Peak timing came faster in the weaker secondary response, day 5 versus 15.

Trimming left V 3 bases short and J 5 bases short, with 6 bases between. Germline CDR1 reads LGHNA; CDR2 reads YSLEER. The CDR3 length is 12 residues. This clonotype has at least ten counts. The antigen is undetermined. A universal primer site and UMIs were added as TCR cDNA was made by 5'RACE template switching. TCRdb re-derived calls from the 5' RACE reads in MiXCR, one entry per CDR3 protein. Found here are about 340,000 distinct CDR3 sequences, 8.7% of them singletons; the top ten hold 15% to 20%. The rearrangement uses TRBV4-3 and TRBJ2-3; the D is unclear. Sample: PBMCs, taken on the day of the first yellow fever vaccination. The source of this sequence is a man younger than 35 who received the YFV17D yellow fever vaccine. In nucleotides, the CDR3 is TGCGCCAGCAGCCATATCCGAGATACGCAGTATTTT. Translating it yields CASSHIRDTQYF.